This is a list of T cell receptor beta chains from one sample in a study of PD-L1 blockade in urothelial cancer. Generated by immunoSEQ multiplex PCR, the TCRdb table keeps only in-frame clones and is missing some. The data contain 50,000 to 55,000 clones, around 74% of them seen just once; the ten biggest clones take up about 4.1%. The material was PBMCs, obtained around atezolizumab (anti-PD-L1) treatment. The receptor source for this set is a man aged 65 to 79 with urothelial cancer. Both conserved end residues are part of each CDR3. Each record gives: CDR3 length, D gene, V gene, clone size, J gene, CDR3 DNA, CDR3 protein. A D gene is named only where the DNA matches it firmly. The size entry is marked missing in some rows and otherwise reads once, few, many or a size class.

15	-	TRBV5-4	-	TRBJ2-1	TGTGCCAGCAGCCCCGGGTTTGTGTCCTACAATGAGCAGTTCTTC	CASSPGFVSYNEQFF
15	-	TRBV9	few	TRBJ2-7	TGTGCCAGCAGCGTAGTTGGAGACTTTGGGGCCGAGCAGTACTTC	CASSVVGDFGAEQYF
14	TRBD1	TRBV5-1	-	TRBJ2-5	TGCGCCAGCAGCCGGGACAGGTTCGGCGAGACCCAGTACTTC	CASSRDRFGETQYF
13	-	TRBV11-3	few	TRBJ2-2	TGTGCCAGCAGCTTACGTAATGCCGGGGAGCTGTTTTTT	CASSLRNAGELFF
15	-	TRBV11-3	-	TRBJ2-4	TGTGCCAGCAGCTTAGGAGGGGGAGCCAAAAACATTCAGTACTTC	CASSLGGGAKNIQYF
12	-	TRBV6-5	-	TRBJ1-2	TGTGCCAGCGGTACCACGCCAGGTGGCTACACCTTC	CASGTTPGGYTF
13	-	TRBV6-4	-	TRBJ2-2	TGTGCCAGCAGTCCACAGGACACCGGGGAGCTGTTTTTT	CASSPQDTGELFF
13	-	TRBV18	-	TRBJ1-3	TGTGCCAGCTCGCCCGGGACAGGAAACACCATATATTTT	CASSPGTGNTIYF
14	-	TRBV5-1	few	TRBJ2-5	TGCGCCAGCAGCTTCTTTAGCGGCCAAGAGACCCAGTACTTC	CASSFFSGQETQYF
15	TRBD2	TRBV28	-	TRBJ2-1	TGTGCCAGCAGTTCCCTTAGCGGGAGGTACAATGAGCAGTTCTTC	CASSSLSGRYNEQFF
15	TRBD1	TRBV18	-	TRBJ1-2	TGTGCCAGCTCACCAACAGGAACAGGGGCGGGTGGCTACACCTTC	CASSPTGTGAGGYTF
13	-	TRBV7-9	-	TRBJ2-5	TGTGCCAGCAGCTTTAGTATCTCGGAGACCCAGTACTTC	CASSFSISETQYF
14	-	TRBV5-1	-	TRBJ2-1	TGCGCCAGCAGCGGTACTGACCGGGGCAATGAGCAGTTCTTC	CASSGTDRGNEQFF
12	-	TRBV18	-	TRBJ1-4	TGTGCCAGCTCACCGAGCGGAGGTAGACTGTTTTTT	CASSPSGGRLFF
15	-	TRBV6-6	once	TRBJ1-5	TGTGCCAGCAGTGCCGCGGGGGGCGGCAATCAGCCCCAGCATTTT	CASSAAGGGNQPQHF
18	TRBD1	TRBV11-3	medium-sized	TRBJ2-2	TGTGCCAGCAGCTTACCAGGATGGGACAGGGGAGCCACCGGGGAGCTGTTTTTT	CASSLPGWDRGATGELFF
14	-	TRBV2	-	TRBJ2-3	TGTGCCAGCAGGATTAATTTGAGGGCAGATACGCAGTATTTT	CASRINLRADTQYF
15	TRBD1	TRBV11-2	once	TRBJ1-3	TGTGCCAGCAGCTTAGACAGGACAGGGTCGGACACCATATATTTT	CASSLDRTGSDTIYF
14	-	TRBV5-6	-	TRBJ2-2	TGTGCCAGCAGCCCCCGGACAGCCACCGGGGAGCTGTTTTTT	CASSPRTATGELFF
14	TRBD1	TRBV7-7	once	TRBJ2-3	TGTGCCAGCAGCTTGACAGGGGGCGCCGATACGCAGTATTTT	CASSLTGGADTQYF
18	TRBD1	TRBV14	-	TRBJ2-3	TGTGCCAGCAGCCCCGGGACAGGGGGCCGTGCGGGAGGTGGTACGCAGTATTTT	CASSPGTGGRAGGGTQYF
16	-	TRBV4-1	-	TRBJ1-5	TGCGCCAGCAGCCAAGGCCCCCAGGGTAGAAGTCAGCCCCAGCATTTT	CASSQGPQGRSQPQHF
15	-	TRBV13	once	TRBJ2-1	TGTGCCAGCAGCTTAGGGGGAGGAAGGGCCAATGAGCAGTTCTTC	CASSLGGGRANEQFF